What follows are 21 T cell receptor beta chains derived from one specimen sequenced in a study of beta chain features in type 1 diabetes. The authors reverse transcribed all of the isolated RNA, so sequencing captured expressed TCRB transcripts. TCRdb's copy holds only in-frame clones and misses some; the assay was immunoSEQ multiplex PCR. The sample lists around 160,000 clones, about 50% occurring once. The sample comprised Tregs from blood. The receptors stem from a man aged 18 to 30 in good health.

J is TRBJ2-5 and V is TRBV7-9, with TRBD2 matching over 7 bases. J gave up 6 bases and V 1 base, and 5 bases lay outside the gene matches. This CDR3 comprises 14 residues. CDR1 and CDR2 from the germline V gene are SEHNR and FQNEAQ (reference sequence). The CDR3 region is CASSLGLASKTQYF. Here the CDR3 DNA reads TGTGCCAGCAGCTTAGGACTAGCTTCGAAGACCCAGTACTTC.

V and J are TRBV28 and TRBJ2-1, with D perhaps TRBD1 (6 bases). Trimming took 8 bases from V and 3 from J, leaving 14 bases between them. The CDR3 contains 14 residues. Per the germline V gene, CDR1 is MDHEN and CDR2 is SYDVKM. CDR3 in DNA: TGTGCCAGCCACCCCCAGGGGTTCTACAATGAGCAGTTCTTC. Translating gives CASHPQGFYNEQFF. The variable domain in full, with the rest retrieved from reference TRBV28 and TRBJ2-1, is DVKVTQSSRYLVKRTGEKVFLECVQDMDHENMFWYRQDPGLGLRLIYFSYDVKMKEKGDIPEGYSVSREKKERFSLILESASTNQTSMYLCASHPQGFYNEQFFGPGTRLTVL.

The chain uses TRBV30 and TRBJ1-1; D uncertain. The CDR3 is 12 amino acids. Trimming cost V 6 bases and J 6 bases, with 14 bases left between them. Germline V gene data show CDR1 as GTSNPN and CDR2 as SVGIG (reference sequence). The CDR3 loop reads CACSPEYAEAFF. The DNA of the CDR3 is TGTGCCTGCTCCCCCGAGTACGCTGAAGCTTTCTTT. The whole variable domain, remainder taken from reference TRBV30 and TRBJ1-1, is SQTIHQWPATLVQPVGSPLSLECTVEGTSNPNLYWYRQAAGRGLQLLFYSVGIGQISSEVPQNLSASRPQDRQFILSSKKLLLSDSGFYLCACSPEYAEAFFGQGTRLTVV.

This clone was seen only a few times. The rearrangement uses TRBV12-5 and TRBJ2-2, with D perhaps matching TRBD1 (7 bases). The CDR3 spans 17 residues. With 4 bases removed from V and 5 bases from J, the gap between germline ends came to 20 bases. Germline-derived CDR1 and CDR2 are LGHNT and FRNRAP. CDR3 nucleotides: TGTGCTAGTGGTTCACTTCGGCGGGGACAGCCTACCGGGGAGCTGTTTTTT. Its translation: CASGSLRRGQPTGELFF.

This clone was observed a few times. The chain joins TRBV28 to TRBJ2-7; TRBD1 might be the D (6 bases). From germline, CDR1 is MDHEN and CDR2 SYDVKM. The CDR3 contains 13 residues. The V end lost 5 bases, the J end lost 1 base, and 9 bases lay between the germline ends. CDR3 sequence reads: CASSVTGSYEQYF. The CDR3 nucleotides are TGTGCCAGCAGTGTGACAGGATCCTACGAGCAGTACTTC. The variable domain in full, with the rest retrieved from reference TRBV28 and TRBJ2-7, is DVKVTQSSRYLVKRTGEKVFLECVQDMDHENMFWYRQDPGLGLRLIYFSYDVKMKEKGDIPEGYSVSREKKERFSLILESASTNQTSMYLCASSVTGSYEQYFGPGTRLTVT.

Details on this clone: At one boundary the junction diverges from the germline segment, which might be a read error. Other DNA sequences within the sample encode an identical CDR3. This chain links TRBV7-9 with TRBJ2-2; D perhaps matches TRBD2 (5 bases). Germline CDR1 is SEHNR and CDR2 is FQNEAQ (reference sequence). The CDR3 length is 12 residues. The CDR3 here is CASSLNTGELFF. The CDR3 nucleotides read TGTGCCAGCAGCCTCAACACCGGGGAGCTATTTTTT.

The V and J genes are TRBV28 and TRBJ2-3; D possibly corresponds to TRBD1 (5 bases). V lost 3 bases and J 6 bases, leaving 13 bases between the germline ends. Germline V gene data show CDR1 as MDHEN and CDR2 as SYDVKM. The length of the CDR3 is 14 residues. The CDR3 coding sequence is TGTGCCAGCAGTTTGCTTCAGGGAATGGATACGCAGTATTTT. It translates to CASSLLQGMDTQYF.

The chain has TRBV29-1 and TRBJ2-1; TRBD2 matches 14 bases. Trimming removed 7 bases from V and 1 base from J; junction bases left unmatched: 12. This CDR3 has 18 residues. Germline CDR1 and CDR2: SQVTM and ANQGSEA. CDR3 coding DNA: TGCAGCGCTATGGGACTAGCGGGAGATCCCGTGTCCTACAATGAGCAGTTCTTC. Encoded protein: CSAMGLAGDPVSYNEQFF.

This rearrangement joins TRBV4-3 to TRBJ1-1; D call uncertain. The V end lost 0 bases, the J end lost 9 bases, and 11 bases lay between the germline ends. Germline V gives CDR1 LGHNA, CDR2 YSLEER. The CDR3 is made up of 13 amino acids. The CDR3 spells CASSQDHGGQAFF. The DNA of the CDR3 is TGCGCCAGCAGCCAAGATCACGGAGGGCAAGCTTTCTTT.

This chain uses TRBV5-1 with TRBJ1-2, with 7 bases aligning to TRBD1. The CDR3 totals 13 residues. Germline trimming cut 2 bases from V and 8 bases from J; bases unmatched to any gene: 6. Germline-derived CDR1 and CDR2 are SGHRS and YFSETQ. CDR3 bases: TGCGCCAGCAGCTTTGAGGGGGCGCAAGGCTACACCTTC. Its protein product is CASSFEGAQGYTF. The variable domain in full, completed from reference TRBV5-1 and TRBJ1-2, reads KAGVTQTPRYLIKTRGQQVTLSCSPISGHRSVSWYQQTPGQGLQFLFEYFSETQRNKGNFPGRFSGRQFSNSRSEMNVSTLELGDSALYLCASSFEGAQGYTFGSGTRLTVV.

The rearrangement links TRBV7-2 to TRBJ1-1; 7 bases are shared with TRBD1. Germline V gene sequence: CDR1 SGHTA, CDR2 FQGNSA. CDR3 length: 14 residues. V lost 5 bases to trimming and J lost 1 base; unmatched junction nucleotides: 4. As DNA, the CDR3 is TGTGCCAGCAGCCAGGGGGACTCGAACACTGAAGCTTTCTTT. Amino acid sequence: CASSQGDSNTEAFF.

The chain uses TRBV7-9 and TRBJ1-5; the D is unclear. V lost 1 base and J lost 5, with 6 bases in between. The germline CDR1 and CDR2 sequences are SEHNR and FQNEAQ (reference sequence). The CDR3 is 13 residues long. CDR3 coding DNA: TGTGCCAGCAGCTTAGTGGGAGATCAGCCCCAGCATTTT. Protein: CASSLVGDQPQHF.

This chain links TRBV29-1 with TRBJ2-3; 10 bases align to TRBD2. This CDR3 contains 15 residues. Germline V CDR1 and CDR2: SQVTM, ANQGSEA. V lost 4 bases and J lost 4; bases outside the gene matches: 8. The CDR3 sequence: CSVGVWLAGADTQYF. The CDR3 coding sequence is TGCAGCGTTGGGGTTTGGCTAGCGGGAGCAGATACGCAGTATTTT.

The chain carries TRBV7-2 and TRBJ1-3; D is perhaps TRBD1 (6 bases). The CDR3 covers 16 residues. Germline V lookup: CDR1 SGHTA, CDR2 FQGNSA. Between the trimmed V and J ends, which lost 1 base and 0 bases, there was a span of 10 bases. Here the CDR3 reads CASSLVGQNSGNTIYF. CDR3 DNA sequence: TGTGCCAGCAGCTTAGTCGGACAGAACTCTGGAAACACCATATATTTT.

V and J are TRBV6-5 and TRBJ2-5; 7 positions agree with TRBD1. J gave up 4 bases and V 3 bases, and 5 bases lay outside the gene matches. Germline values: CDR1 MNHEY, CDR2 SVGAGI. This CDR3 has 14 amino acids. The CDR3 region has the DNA TGTGCCAGCAGTTATTGGGCAGGGGGAGAGACCCAGTACTTC. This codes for CASSYWAGGETQYF.

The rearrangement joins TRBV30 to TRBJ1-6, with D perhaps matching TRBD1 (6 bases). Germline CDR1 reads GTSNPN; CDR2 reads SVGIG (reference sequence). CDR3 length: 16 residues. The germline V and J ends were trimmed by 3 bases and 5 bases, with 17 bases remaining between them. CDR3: CAWRETGSGHNSPLHF. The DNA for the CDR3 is TGTGCCTGGAGGGAGACAGGCTCCGGTCATAATTCACCCCTCCACTTT. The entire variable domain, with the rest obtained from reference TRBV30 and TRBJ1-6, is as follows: SQTIHQWPATLVQPVGSPLSLECTVEGTSNPNLYWYRQAAGRGLQLLFYSVGIGQISSEVPQNLSASRPQDRQFILSSKKLLLSDSGFYLCAWRETGSGHNSPLHFGNGTRLTVT.

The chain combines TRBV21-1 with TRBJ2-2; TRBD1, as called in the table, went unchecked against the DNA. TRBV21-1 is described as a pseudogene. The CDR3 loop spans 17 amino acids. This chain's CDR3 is CASSLPGDRAWTGELFF. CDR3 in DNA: TGTGCCAGCAGCCTCCCGGGGGACAGGGCCTGGACCGGGGAGCTGTTTTTT.

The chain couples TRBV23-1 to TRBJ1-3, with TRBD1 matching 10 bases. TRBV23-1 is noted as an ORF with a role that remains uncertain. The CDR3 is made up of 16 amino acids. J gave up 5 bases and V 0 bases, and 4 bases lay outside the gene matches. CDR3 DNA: TGCGCCAGCAGTCAATCTCGACAGGGGGCCAGAAACACCATATATTTT. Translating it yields CASSQSRQGARNTIYF.

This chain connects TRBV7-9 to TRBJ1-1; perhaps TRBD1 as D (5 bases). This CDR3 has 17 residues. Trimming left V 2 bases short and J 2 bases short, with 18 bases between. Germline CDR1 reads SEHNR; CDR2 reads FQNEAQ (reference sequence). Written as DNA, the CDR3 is TGTGCCAGCAGCTTATCTAGCGGAAGTCAGGGTAACACTGAAGCTTTCTTT. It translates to CASSLSSGSQGNTEAFF.

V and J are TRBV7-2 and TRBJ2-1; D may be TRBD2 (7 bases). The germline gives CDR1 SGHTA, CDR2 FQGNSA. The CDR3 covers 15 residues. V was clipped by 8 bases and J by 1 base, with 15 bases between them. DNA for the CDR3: TGTGCCAGCTCTGGGGGCGGGGGTTCCTACAATGAGCAGTTCTTC. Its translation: CASSGGGGSYNEQFF.

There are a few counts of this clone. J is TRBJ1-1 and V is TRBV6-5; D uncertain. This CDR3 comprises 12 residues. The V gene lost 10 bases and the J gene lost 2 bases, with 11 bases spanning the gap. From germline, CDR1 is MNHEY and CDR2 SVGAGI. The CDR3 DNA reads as TGTGCCACCGGAGAGGTAAACACTGAAGCTTTCTTT. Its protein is CATGEVNTEAFF.